The clone carrying this T cell receptor (beta chain) was seen only a few times. The antigen is undetermined. The same CDR3 arises from other DNA sequences in this sample as well. The method was immunoSEQ multiplex PCR; TCRdb's version includes in-frame clones alone and lacks a portion of them. The data show approximately 17,000 clones, more than 65% seen once. Germline V lookup: CDR1 GTSNPN, CDR2 SVGIG (reference sequence). Trimming took 0 bases from V and 2 from J, leaving 11 bases between them. This CDR3 is built from 15 residues. These data are taken from a study of neoadjuvant nivolumab and ipilimumab in lung cancer. Broader study findings: Only two of four nivolumab-treated tumors gained richness and clonality by surgery.

The material sequenced was tumor tissue, taken after neoadjuvant nivolumab, alone or with ipilimumab, at or shortly before surgery. The V call is TRBV30, the J call TRBJ1-3; possible D gene TRBD1, 5 bases. The receptor comes from an adult with non-small cell lung cancer. The CDR3, as DNA: TGTGCCTGGAGTGTGTCGGGACTTACTGGAAACACCATATATTTT. Amino acid sequence: CAWSVSGLTGNTIYF.